Shown below are 2 T cell receptor beta chains from a single sample sequenced in a study of T-cell memory formation after mild COVID-19. TCRdb reprocessed the 5' RACE reads via MiXCR and lists one record per CDR3 protein. The table has about 430,000 distinct CDR3 sequences, more than 20% seen once. Material for sequencing was PBMCs or a T cell subset sorted from them (not recorded which). The receptors here all came from an adult woman who had mild COVID-19 (a few samples of this study predate the infection). Cell type and time point are not known.

This clonotype was observed a few times. The chain couples TRBV28 to TRBJ1-6, with D tentatively TRBD1 (5 bases). CDR3 size: 15 residues. Trimming pared 6 bases from V and 7 bases from J, leaving 16 bases between. Germline CDR1 is MDHEN and CDR2 is SYDVKM. The CDR3 region has the DNA TGTGCCAGCAGGTCAGGACATCGGCGAAATTCACCCCTCCACTTT. Protein product: CASRSGHRRNSPLHF.

The chain carries TRBV10-3 and TRBJ2-7; 8 nucleotides agree with TRBD1. The length of the CDR3 is 13 residues. V dropped 9 bases and J dropped 3; count of bases not matched to a gene: 7. The germline V gene encodes CDR1 ENHRY and CDR2 SYGVKD. CDR3 DNA sequence: TGTGCCATTAGACAGGGGTTGGGCTACGAGCAGTACTTC. Translating it yields CAIRQGLGYEQYF.